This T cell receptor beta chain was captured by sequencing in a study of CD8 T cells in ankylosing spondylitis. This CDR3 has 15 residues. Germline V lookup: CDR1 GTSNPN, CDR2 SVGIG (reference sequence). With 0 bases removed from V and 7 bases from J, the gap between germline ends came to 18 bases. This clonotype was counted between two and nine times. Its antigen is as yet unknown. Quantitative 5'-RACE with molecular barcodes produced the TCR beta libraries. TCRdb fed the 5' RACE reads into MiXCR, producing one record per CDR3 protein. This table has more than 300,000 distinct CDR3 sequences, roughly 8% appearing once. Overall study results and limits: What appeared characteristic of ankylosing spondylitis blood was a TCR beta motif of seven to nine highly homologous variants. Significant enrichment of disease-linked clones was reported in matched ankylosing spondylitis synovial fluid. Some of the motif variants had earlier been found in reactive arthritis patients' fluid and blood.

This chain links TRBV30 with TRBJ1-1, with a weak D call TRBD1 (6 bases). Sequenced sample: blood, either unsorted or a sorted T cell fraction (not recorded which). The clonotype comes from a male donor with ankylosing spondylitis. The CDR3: CAWSVIWGAQGEAFF. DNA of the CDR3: TGTGCCTGGAGTGTAATTTGGGGGGCGCAGGGTGAAGCTTTCTTT.